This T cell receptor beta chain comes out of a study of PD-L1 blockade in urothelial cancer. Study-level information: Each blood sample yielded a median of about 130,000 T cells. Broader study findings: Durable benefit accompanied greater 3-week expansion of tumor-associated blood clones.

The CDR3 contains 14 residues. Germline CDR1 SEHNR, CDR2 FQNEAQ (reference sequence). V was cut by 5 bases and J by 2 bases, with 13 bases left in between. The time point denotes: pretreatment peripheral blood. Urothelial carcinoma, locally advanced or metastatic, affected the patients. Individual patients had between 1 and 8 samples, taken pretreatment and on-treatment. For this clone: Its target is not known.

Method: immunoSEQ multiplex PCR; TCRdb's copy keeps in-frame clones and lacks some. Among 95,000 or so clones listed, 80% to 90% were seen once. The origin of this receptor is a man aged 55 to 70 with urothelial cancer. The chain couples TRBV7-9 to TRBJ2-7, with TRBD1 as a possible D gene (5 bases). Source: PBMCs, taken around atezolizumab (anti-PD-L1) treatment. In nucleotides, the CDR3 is TGTGCCAGCAGCCCAATAGGGGTAACCTACGAGCAGTACTTC. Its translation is CASSPIGVTYEQYF. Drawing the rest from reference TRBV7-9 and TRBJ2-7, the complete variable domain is DTGVSQNPRHKITKRGQNVTFRCDPISEHNRLYWYRQTLGQGPEFLTYFQNEAQLEKSRLLSDRFSAERPKGSFSTLEIQRTEQGDSAMYLCASSPIGVTYEQYFGPGTRLTVT.